The 23 T cell receptor beta chains presented below share a single source sample, sequenced in a study of fetal regulatory T cell absence and autoimmunity. Generated by immunoSEQ multiplex PCR, the TCRdb table keeps only in-frame clones and is missing some. The sample consists of more than 85,000 clones, about three quarters of them appearing once. The sequencing input was pancreas tissue. The origin of the receptors is a male donor with IPEX syndrome.

The chain combines TRBV9 with TRBJ2-1; D is perhaps TRBD1 (6 bases). Germline lookup yields CDR1 SGDLS and CDR2 YYNGEE. V was cut by 5 bases and J by 0 bases, with 12 bases left in between. The CDR3 runs to 15 residues. CDR3 bases: TGTGCCAGCAGACCAGGGGCCAGCTCCTACAATGAGCAGTTCTTC. It is translated as CASRPGASSYNEQFF. Full variable domain (outside the CDR3, taken from reference TRBV9 and TRBJ2-1): DSGVTQTPKHLITATGQRVTLRCSPRSGDLSVYWYQQSLDQGLQFLIQYYNGEERAKGNILERFSAQQFPDLHSELNLSSLELGDSALYFCASRPGASSYNEQFFGPGTRLTVL.

This chain links TRBV5-1 with TRBJ2-1; 8 bases are a match to TRBD2. The junction had 5 bases not matched to a gene; V was cut back by 2 bases and J by 4 bases. The germline V gene has CDR1 SGHRS and CDR2 YFSETQ. The CDR3 sequence is 15 residues long. The CDR3 is CASSFETSAYNEQFF. The CDR3 region has the DNA TGCGCCAGCAGCTTTGAGACTAGCGCTTACAATGAGCAGTTCTTC. Complete variable domain (other parts from reference TRBV5-1 and TRBJ2-1): KAGVTQTPRYLIKTRGQQVTLSCSPISGHRSVSWYQQTPGQGLQFLFEYFSETQRNKGNFPGRFSGRQFSNSRSEMNVSTLELGDSALYLCASSFETSAYNEQFFGPGTRLTVL.

This clone was detected only a few times. The V and J genes are TRBV4-2 and TRBJ1-1; 8 bases line up with TRBD1. The ends lost 1 base at V and 5 bases at J; junction bases unmatched: 6. The CDR3 totals 15 residues. In germline, CDR1 is LGHNA, CDR2 YNFKEQ. The CDR3 DNA sequence: TGTGCCAGCAGCCAAGGGGACAGGTACCAGACTGAAGCTTTCTTT. Amino acid sequence: CASSQGDRYQTEAFF.

This clone was seen once. The chain has TRBV30 and TRBJ2-4; 15 nucleotides line up with TRBD2. The V and J ends lost 3 bases and 3 bases, in that order; junction bases with no gene match: 12. Germline CDR1 is GTSNPN and CDR2 is SVGIG (reference sequence). The CDR3 totals 19 residues. This chain's CDR3 is CAWSPLGLAGGPGKNIQYF. The CDR3, as DNA: TGTGCCTGGAGCCCCCTTGGACTAGCGGGGGGGCCTGGCAAAAACATTCAGTACTTC.

The chain has TRBV6-1 and TRBJ1-4, with D uncertain. CDR3 length: 12 residues. Germline V gene lookup returns CDR1 MNHNS and CDR2 SASEGT. V was trimmed by 7 bases and J by 8 bases, leaving 11 bases between them. The CDR3 DNA reads TGTGCCAGCACCGTGGGCAAGGAAAAACTGTTTTTT. This codes for CASTVGKEKLFF.

Only a few counts were recorded for this clone. The chain joins TRBV6-5 to TRBJ1-3; D perhaps matches TRBD1 (5 bases). The CDR3 spans 15 residues. Germline V gene lookup returns CDR1 MNHEY and CDR2 SVGAGI. The V and J ends lost 3 bases and 1 base respectively, with 10 bases between them. In nucleotides, the CDR3 is TGTGCCAGCAGTTATGACAGTTCATCTGGAAACACCATATATTTT. Translation: CASSYDSSSGNTIYF.

The chain couples TRBV5-6 to TRBJ1-1; D is ambiguous. Per the germline V gene, CDR1 is SGHDT and CDR2 is YYEEEE. The V end was cut by 0 bases, the J end by 4 bases, with 10 bases between. This CDR3 has 14 residues. CDR3 DNA: TGTGCCAGCAGCTTGGCCGCGGGTACCACTGAAGCTTTCTTT. Protein: CASSLAAGTTEAFF. Full variable domain (outside the CDR3, taken from reference TRBV5-6 and TRBJ1-1): DAGVTQSPTHLIKTRGQQVTLRCSPKSGHDTVSWYQQALGQGPQFIFQYYEEEERQRGNFPDRFSGHQFPNYSSELNVNALLLGDSALYLCASSLAAGTTEAFFGQGTRLTVV.

This chain links TRBV11-2 with TRBJ2-5; D is perhaps TRBD2 (6 bases). This CDR3 comprises 15 residues. V dropped 5 bases and J dropped 2 bases, with 15 bases sitting between them. Germline V gene sequence: CDR1 SGHAT, CDR2 FQNNGV. Here the CDR3 reads CASSLSGTEQETQYF. The DNA for the CDR3 is TGTGCCAGCAGCCTTAGCGGTACCGAACAAGAGACCCAGTACTTC.

The chain has TRBV19 and TRBJ1-2; possible D gene TRBD1, 6 bases. V was cut by 6 bases and J by 2 bases, with 13 bases left in between. This CDR3 comprises 14 residues. CDR1 LNHDA and CDR2 SQIVND come from the germline V gene (reference sequence). CDR3 DNA: TGTGCCAGTAGATCCGGGCAGGGGAACTATGGCTACACCTTC. Its protein is CASRSGQGNYGYTF. The full variable domain, rest sourced from reference TRBV19 and TRBJ1-2, is DGGITQSPKYLFRKEGQNVTLSCEQNLNHDAMYWYRQDPGQGLRLIYYSQIVNDFQKGDIAEGYSVSREKKESFPLTVTSAQKNPTAFYLCASRSGQGNYGYTFGSGTRLTVV.

This clone turned up a few times. The chain recombines TRBV30 with TRBJ1-4, with D perhaps TRBD1 (5 bases). The length of the CDR3 is 13 residues. Germline CDR1 reads GTSNPN; CDR2 reads SVGIG (reference sequence). V was cut by 4 bases and J by 8 bases, with 14 bases left in between. CDR3 nucleotides: TGTGCCTGGAAGGGGCACCCAAAGGAAAAACTGTTTTTT. Encoded protein: CAWKGHPKEKLFF.

The chain recombines TRBV6-1 with TRBJ2-5; possible D gene TRBD2, 6 bases. V shed 6 bases and J shed 1 base, with 12 bases lying between them. CDR1 MNHNS and CDR2 SASEGT come from the germline V gene. This CDR3 comprises 14 residues. CDR3 amino acids: CASRRLGPQETQYF. For the CDR3, the DNA is TGTGCCAGCAGGAGACTAGGCCCCCAAGAGACCCAGTACTTC.

The gene calls are TRBV2 and TRBJ2-5; the D gene is possibly TRBD2 (7 bases). The CDR3 is 14 amino acids. Trimming took 7 bases from V and 4 from J, leaving 16 bases between them. Germline V gives CDR1 SNHLY, CDR2 FYNNEI. The CDR3 nucleotides read TGTGCCAGCACCCAAGAGGGAGGGGGAGAGACCCAGTACTTC. Protein: CASTQEGGGETQYF.

The chain carries TRBV13 and TRBJ2-1; TRBD1 matches at 10 bases. With 3 bases clipped from V and 7 bases from J, the junction kept 6 bases outside the gene matches. This CDR3 spans 15 amino acids. From germline, CDR1 is PRHDT and CDR2 FYEKMQ (reference sequence). The CDR3 loop reads CASSLRDRGLNEQFF. The CDR3, as DNA: TGTGCCAGCAGCTTGAGAGACAGGGGGCTTAATGAGCAGTTCTTC.

The sample holds one count of this clone. This sequence joins TRBV2 and TRBJ1-2; TRBD1 is a possible D gene (5 bases). V lost 6 bases and J 0 bases, leaving 14 bases between the germline ends. This CDR3 comprises 15 residues. The V gene's germline CDR1 is SNHLY and CDR2 FYNNEI. The CDR3 sequence: CASRETDKANYGYTF. The DNA of the CDR3 is TGTGCCAGCAGGGAGACGGACAAAGCTAACTATGGCTACACCTTC.

The V call is TRBV5-6, the J call TRBJ2-7, with D uncertain. CDR1 is SGHDT, CDR2 YYEEEE, per germline. The length of the CDR3 is 12 residues. Trimming took 4 bases from V and 3 from J, leaving 8 bases between them. The CDR3 DNA sequence: TGTGCCAGCAGCGGTTACTACTACGAGCAGTACTTC. Translation gives CASSGYYYEQYF.

V gene TRBV9 combines with J gene TRBJ1-1; possibly TRBD1 for D (6 bases). V was pared by 0 bases and J by 3 bases, with 9 bases between. Per the germline V gene, CDR1 is SGDLS and CDR2 is YYNGEE. This CDR3 has 14 amino acids. The DNA for the CDR3 is TGTGCCAGCAGCGTAGGGGGGGCTGACACTGAAGCTTTCTTT. Residues: CASSVGGADTEAFF.

The rearrangement uses TRBV6-8 and TRBJ2-7, with 7 bases lining up with TRBD2. V shed 0 bases and J 0 bases; nucleotides not matched to a gene: 2. This CDR3 comprises 15 residues. The V gene's germline CDR1 is MNHGY and CDR2 SAAAGT. CDR3 bases: TGTGCCAGCAGTTACTCGACGGGGGGCTCCTACGAGCAGTACTTC. Translating gives CASSYSTGGSYEQYF.

This clone has only one observation. The rearrangement joins TRBV30 to TRBJ2-7; TRBD2 agrees at 9 bases. The V and J ends lost 4 bases and 2 bases, in that order; junction bases with no gene match: 12. Germline CDR1 reads GTSNPN; CDR2 reads SVGIG (reference sequence). The CDR3 is made up of 16 amino acids. The CDR3 DNA reads TGTGCCTGGATCAACCCTCTAGCGGGGCCTCCCTACGAGCAGTACTTC. The encoded protein is CAWINPLAGPPYEQYF.

The chain joins TRBV27 to TRBJ2-7; maybe TRBD2 (7 bases). CDR1 is MNHEY, CDR2 SMNVEV, per germline (reference sequence). This CDR3 spans 15 amino acids. The ends were cut back, 4 bases at V and 0 bases at J, with 13 bases in the middle. The CDR3 sequence is CASSWRGGSSYEQYF. Here the CDR3 DNA reads TGTGCCAGCAGTTGGCGCGGGGGCAGCTCCTACGAGCAGTACTTC.

V is TRBV7-6 and J is TRBJ2-5; TRBD1 matches at 8 bases. After removal of 5 bases from V and 5 bases from J, the junction contained 13 bases not matched to a gene. CDR1 and CDR2 (germline): SGHVS, FNYEAQ. The length of the CDR3 is 16 residues. CDR3 sequence reads: CASSLPPGRGHETQYF. The DNA of the CDR3 is TGTGCCAGCAGCCTACCACCTGGCAGGGGGCATGAGACCCAGTACTTC.

This clone was counted only a few times. V is TRBV27 and J is TRBJ1-5, with D maybe TRBD1 (6 bases). Trimming took 2 bases from V and 4 from J, leaving 9 bases between them. This CDR3 has 14 amino acids. Per germline, CDR1 MNHEY and CDR2 SMNVEV (reference sequence). The CDR3 sequence is CASSLTGRNQPQHF. As DNA, the CDR3 is TGTGCCAGCAGTTTAACAGGGAGGAATCAGCCCCAGCATTTT.

J is TRBJ2-7 and V is TRBV5-1; D possibly corresponds to TRBD2 (5 bases). CDR3 size: 15 residues. Looked up from germline, CDR1 is SGHRS and CDR2 is YFSETQ. With 1 base removed from V and 0 bases from J, the gap between germline ends came to 11 bases. The chain's CDR3 is CASSLNRLSSYEQYF. In nucleotides, the CDR3 is TGCGCCAGCAGCTTGAATAGACTATCCTCCTACGAGCAGTACTTC.

The rearrangement links TRBV6-1 to TRBJ2-7, with 8 bases fitting TRBD2. Unmatched junction bases numbered 2, after V lost 5 bases and J lost 2 bases. The CDR3 totals 13 residues. Germline CDR1 and CDR2: MNHNS and SASEGT. The CDR3 loop reads CASSSGRAYEQYF. As DNA, the CDR3 is TGTGCCAGCAGTTCCGGGAGGGCCTACGAGCAGTACTTC.